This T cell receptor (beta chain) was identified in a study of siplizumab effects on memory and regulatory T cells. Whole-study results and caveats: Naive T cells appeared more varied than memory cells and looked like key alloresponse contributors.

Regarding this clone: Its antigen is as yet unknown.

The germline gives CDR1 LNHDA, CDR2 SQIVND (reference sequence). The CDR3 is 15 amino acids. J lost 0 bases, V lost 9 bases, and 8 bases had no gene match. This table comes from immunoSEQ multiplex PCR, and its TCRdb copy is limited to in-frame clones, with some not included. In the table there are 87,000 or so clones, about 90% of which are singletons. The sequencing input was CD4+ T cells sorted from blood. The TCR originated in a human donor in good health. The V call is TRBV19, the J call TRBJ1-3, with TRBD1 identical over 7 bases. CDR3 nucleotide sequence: TGTGCCAGCAATGGACAGGCGTTCTCTGGAAACACCATATATTTT. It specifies CASNGQAFSGNTIYF. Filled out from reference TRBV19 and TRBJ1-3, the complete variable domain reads DGGITQSPKYLFRKEGQNVTLSCEQNLNHDAMYWYRQDPGQGLRLIYYSQIVNDFQKGDIAEGYSVSREKKESFPLTVTSAQKNPTAFYLCASNGQAFSGNTIYFGEGSWLTVV.